The T cell receptor (beta chain) under discussion was sequenced for a study of tissue T cells after allogeneic stem cell transplantation. This clone showed up just once. TCRbeta CDR3 was sequenced at survey depth with template counts. Repertoires were generated with immunoSEQ multiplex PCR, while TCRdb's copy carries only in-frame clones and drops some. The sample lists about 43,000 clones; around 90% were seen once. This CDR3 is 16 amino acids long. V was pared by 4 bases and J by 3 bases, with 6 bases of the junction left unmatched. Germline CDR1 is LGHNA and CDR2 is YNFKEQ. Sequencing was performed on blood, taken before transplantation. The rearrangement links TRBV4-2 to TRBJ2-1; 10 bases fit TRBD2. This sequence was found in a woman aged 35 to 70 who later had graft-versus-host disease after an allogeneic stem cell transplant. The CDR3 DNA follows: TGTGCCAGCAGCCGAAGGGTAGCGGGGGGCTACAATGAGCAGTTCTTC. Translated: CASSRRVAGGYNEQFF.